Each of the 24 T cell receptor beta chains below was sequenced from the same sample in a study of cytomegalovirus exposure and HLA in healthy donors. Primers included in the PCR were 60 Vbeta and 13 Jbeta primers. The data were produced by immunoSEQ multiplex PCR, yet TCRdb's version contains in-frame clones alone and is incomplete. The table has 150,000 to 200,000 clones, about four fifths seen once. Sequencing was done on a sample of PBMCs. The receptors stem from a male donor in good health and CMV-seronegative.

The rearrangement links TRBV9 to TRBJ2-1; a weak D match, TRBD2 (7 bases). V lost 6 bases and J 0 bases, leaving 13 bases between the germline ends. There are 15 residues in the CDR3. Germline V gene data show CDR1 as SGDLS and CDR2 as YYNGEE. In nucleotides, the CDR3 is TGTGCCAGCAATGGGGGGGCCTTCTCCTACAATGAGCAGTTCTTC. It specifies CASNGGAFSYNEQFF.

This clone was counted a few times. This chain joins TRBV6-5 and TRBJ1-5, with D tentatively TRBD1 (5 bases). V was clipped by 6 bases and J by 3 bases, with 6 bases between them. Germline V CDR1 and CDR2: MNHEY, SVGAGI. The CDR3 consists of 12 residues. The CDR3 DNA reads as TGTGCCAGCAGGGGGCCCAATCAGCCCCAGCATTTT. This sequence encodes CASRGPNQPQHF.

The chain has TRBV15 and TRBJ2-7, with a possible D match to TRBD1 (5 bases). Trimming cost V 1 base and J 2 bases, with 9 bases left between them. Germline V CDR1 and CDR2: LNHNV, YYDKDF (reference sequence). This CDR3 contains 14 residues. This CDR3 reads CATSRGSQAYEQYF. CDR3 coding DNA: TGTGCCACCAGCAGAGGATCACAGGCCTACGAGCAGTACTTC.

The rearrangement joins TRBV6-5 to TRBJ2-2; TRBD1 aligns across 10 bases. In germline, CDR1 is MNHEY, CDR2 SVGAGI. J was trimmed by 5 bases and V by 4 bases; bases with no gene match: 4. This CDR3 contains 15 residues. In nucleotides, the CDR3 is TGTGCCAGCAGTTCACCGGGACAGGGGACCGGGGAGCTGTTTTTT. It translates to CASSSPGQGTGELFF.

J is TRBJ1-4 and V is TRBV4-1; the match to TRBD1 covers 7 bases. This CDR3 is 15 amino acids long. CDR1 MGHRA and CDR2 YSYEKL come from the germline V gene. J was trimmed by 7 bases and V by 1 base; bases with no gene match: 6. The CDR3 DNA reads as TGCGCCAGCAGCCAAGTTACAGGGGCAGTTGAAAAACTGTTTTTT. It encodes CASSQVTGAVEKLFF.

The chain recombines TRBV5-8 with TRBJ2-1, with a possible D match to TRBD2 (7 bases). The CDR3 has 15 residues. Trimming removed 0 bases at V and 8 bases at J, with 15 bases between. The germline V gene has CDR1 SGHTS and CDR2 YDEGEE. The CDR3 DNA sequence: TGTGCCAGCAGCTTGGAGGGGGGGGGCGTAGATGAGCAGTTCTTC. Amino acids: CASSLEGGGVDEQFF. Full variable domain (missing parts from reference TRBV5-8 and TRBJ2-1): EAGVTQSPTHLIKTRGQQATLRCSPISGHTSVYWYQQALGLGLQFLLWYDEGEERNRGNFPPRFSGRQFPNYSSELNVNALELEDSALYLCASSLEGGGVDEQFFGPGTRLTVL.

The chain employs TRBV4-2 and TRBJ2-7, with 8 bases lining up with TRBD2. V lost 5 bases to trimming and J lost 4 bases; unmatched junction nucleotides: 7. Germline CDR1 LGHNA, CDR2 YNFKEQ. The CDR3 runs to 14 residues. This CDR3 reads CASSDPGLGYEQYF. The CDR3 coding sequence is TGTGCCAGCAGCGATCCGGGACTAGGATACGAGCAGTACTTC.

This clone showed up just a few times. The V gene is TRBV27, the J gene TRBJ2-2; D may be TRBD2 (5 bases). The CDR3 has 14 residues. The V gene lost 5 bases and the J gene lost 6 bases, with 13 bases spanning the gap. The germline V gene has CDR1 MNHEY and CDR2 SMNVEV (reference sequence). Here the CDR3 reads CASSTSIGSGELFF. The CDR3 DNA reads TGTGCCAGCAGTACTAGTATCGGCTCCGGGGAGCTGTTTTTT.

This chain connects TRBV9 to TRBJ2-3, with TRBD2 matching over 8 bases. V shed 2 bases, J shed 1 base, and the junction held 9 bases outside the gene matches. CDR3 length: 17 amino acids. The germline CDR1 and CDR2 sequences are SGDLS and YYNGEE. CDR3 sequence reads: CASSVPKLREGTDTQYF. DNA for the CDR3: TGTGCCAGCAGCGTCCCCAAACTGCGGGAGGGCACAGATACGCAGTATTTT.

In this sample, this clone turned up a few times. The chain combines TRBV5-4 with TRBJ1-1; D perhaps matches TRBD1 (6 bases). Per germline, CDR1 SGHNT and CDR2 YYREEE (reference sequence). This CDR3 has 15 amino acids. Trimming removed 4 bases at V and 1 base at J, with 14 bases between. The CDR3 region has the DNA TGTGCCAGCAGCCCTCCTCGCAGGGGGAACACTGAAGCTTTCTTT. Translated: CASSPPRRGNTEAFF. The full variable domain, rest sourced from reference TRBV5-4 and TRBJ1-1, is ETGVTQSPTHLIKTRGQQVTLRCSSQSGHNTVSWYQQALGQGPQFIFQYYREEENGRGNFPPRFSGLQFPNYSSELNVNALELDDSALYLCASSPPRRGNTEAFFGQGTRLTVV.

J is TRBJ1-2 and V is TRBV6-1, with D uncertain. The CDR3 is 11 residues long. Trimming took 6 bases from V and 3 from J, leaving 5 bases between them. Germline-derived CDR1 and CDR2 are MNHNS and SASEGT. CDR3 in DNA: TGTGCCAGCAGGGGCGACTATGGCTACACCTTC. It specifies CASRGDYGYTF.

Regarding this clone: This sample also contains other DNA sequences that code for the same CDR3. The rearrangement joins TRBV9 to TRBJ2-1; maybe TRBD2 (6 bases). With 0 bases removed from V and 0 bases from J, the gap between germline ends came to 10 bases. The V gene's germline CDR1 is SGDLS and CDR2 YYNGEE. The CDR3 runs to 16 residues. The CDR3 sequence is CASSVAGRGSYNEQFF. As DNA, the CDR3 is TGTGCCAGCAGCGTAGCGGGGCGGGGCTCCTACAATGAGCAGTTCTTC.

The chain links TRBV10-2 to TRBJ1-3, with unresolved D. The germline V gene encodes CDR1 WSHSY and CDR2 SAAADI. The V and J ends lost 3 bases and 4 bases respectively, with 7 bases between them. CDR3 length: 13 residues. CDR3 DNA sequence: TGCGCCAGCAGTGAACAGAGCGGAAACACCATATATTTT. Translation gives CASSEQSGNTIYF.

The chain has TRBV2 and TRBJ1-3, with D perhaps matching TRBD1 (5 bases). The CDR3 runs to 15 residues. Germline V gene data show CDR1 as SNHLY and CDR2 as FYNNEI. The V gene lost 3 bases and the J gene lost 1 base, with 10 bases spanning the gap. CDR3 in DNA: TGTGCCAGCAGTGAGACAGTCAGTTCTGGAAACACCATATATTTT. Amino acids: CASSETVSSGNTIYF.

The CDR3 reads CASSKTGEENEQYF. The CDR3 region has the DNA TGTGCCAGCAGTAAGACAGGCGAGGAGAACGAGCAGTACTTC. The chain has TRBV6-1 and TRBJ2-7; tentatively, D is TRBD1 (6 bases). Germline V gene sequence: CDR1 MNHNS, CDR2 SASEGT. V was shortened by 5 bases and J by 5 bases, with 16 bases between the two germline ends. CDR3 length: 14 amino acids.

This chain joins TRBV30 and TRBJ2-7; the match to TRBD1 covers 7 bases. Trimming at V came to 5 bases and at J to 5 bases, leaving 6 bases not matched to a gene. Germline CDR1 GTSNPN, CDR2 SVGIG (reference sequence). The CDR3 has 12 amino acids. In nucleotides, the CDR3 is TGTGCCTGGGACCCAGGGGGTGACGAGCAGTACTTC. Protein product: CAWDPGGDEQYF.

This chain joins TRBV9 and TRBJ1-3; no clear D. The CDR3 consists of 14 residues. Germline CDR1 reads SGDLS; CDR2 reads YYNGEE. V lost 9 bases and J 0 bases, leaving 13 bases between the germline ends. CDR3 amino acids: CATSQGSSGNTIYF. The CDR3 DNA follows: TGTGCCACAAGCCAAGGGAGCTCTGGAAACACCATATATTTT.

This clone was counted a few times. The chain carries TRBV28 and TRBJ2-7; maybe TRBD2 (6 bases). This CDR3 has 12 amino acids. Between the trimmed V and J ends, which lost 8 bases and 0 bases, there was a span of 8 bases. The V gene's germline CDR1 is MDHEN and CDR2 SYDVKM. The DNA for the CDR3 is TGTGCCAGCGATAGCGGCTCCTACGAGCAGTACTTC. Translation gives CASDSGSYEQYF.

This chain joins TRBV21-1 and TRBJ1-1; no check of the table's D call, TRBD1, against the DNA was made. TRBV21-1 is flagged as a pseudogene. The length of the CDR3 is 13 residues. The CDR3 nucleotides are TGTGCCAGCGGGGACAGGGAGGGGGCTGAAGCTTTCTTT. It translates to CASGDREGAEAFF.

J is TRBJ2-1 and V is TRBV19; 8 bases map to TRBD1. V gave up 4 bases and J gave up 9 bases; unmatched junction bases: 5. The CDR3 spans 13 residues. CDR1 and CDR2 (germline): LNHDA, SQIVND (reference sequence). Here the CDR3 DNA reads TGTGCCAGTAGTAGAACACAGGGGGGTGAGCAGTTCTTC. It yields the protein CASSRTQGGEQFF.

CDR3 sequence (DNA): TGTGCCAGCAGGTACTCCTACGAGCAGTACTTC. Translating gives CASRYSYEQYF. This chain links TRBV27 with TRBJ2-7; D gene unclear. The V end was cut by 6 bases, the J end by 0 bases, with 3 bases between. CDR3 size: 11 residues. CDR1 MNHEY and CDR2 SMNVEV come from the germline V gene (reference sequence).

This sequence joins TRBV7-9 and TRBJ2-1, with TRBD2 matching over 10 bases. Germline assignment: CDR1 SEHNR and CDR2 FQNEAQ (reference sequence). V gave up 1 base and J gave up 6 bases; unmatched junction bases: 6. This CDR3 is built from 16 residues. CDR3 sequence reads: CASSLGLAGAGNEQFF. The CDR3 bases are TGTGCCAGCAGCTTAGGTCTAGCGGGAGCAGGCAATGAGCAGTTCTTC.

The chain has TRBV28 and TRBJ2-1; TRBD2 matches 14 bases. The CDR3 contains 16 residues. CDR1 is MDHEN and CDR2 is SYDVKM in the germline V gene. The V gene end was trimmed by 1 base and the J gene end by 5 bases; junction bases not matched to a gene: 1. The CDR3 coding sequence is TGTGCCAGCAGTTTATTGACTAGCGGGGGGGACAATGAGCAGTTCTTC. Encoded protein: CASSLLTSGGDNEQFF.

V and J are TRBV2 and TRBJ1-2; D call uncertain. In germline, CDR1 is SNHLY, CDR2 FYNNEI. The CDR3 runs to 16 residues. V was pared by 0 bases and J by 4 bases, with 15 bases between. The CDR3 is CASSEALGPTSYGYTF. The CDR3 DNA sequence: TGTGCCAGCAGTGAAGCGCTCGGTCCGACAAGCTATGGCTACACCTTC.